The sequence of this T cell receptor (beta chain) was determined in a study of blood T cell repertoires in COVID-19. TCRdb keeps only in-frame clones here, not all; method: immunoSEQ multiplex PCR. Of 70,000 to 95,000 clones listed, 90% are singletons. In germline, CDR1 is LNHDA, CDR2 SQIVND (reference sequence). V was trimmed by 4 bases and J by 2 bases, leaving 6 bases between them. The CDR3 loop spans 13 amino acids. What was sequenced was peripheral blood. The receptor's source is a human donor with active COVID-19. The donor label of this sample is uncertain. The chain carries TRBV19 and TRBJ2-1, with D uncertain. CDR3 DNA sequence: TGTGCCAGTAGTAGTGGCACCTACAATGAGCAGTTCTTC. Residues: CASSSGTYNEQFF.